This T cell receptor (beta chain) was documented in a study of neurological immune-mediated disorders. Findings and caveats of the study: HTLV-1-associated myelopathy displayed the greatest TCR clonal expansion, and multiple sclerosis exhibited the smallest, lower than that of healthy controls.

V lost 0 bases and J lost 6; bases outside the gene matches: 5. The CDR3 is made up of 15 amino acids. The germline gives CDR1 SGHRS, CDR2 YFSETQ. The cDNA came from 5'RACE, which used 10-nucleotide random UMIs. TCRdb called the 5' RACE reads again in MiXCR, with one record for every CDR3 protein. The repertoire holds under 35,000 distinct CDR3 sequences, with 20% to 25% as singletons. As for this clonotype: No antigen is known for it.

The sequenced sample consisted of CD4+ T cells from blood. The receptor's source is a man between 50 and 59 years old with HTLV-1-associated myelopathy (HAM/TSP). The genes are TRBV5-1 and TRBJ1-5; TRBD1 matches 8 bases. The CDR3 sequence is CASSLGTGSPQPQHF. CDR3 coding DNA: TGCGCCAGCAGCTTGGGGACAGGGAGTCCTCAGCCCCAGCATTTT.